This TCR beta chain is drawn from a study of T cells after yellow fever vaccination. Study information: The study sorted EM, EMRA, CM and Tscm memory subsets by CD3, CD45RA, CCR7 and CD95.

Broader study findings: In sorted memory subsets at day 0, almost all vaccine-responding clonotypes were below detection. Secondary responses were weaker yet peaked faster, day 5 versus 15.

Production of TCR cDNA was by 5'RACE template switching, which also added a universal primer site and UMIs. TCRdb ran MiXCR on the 5' RACE reads and lists one entry per CDR3 protein. The profile covers over 20,000 distinct CDR3 sequences, with approximately 5% appearing a single time and 12% taken by the ten largest. This clonotype was seen at least ten times. Trimming cost V 6 bases and J 3 bases; bases outside gene matches: 6. This CDR3 has 15 residues. Germline V CDR1 and CDR2: MNHEY, SMNVEV (reference sequence). This TCR came from a man aged 30-40 years who received the YFV17D yellow fever vaccine. The sample was PBMCs, either bulk or a sorted T-cell subset (CD4+, CD8+, memory, or dextramer-sorted; not recorded which), taken 15 days after the yellow fever booster vaccination. The rearrangement joins TRBV27 to TRBJ1-1; 11 nucleotides agree with TRBD1. The DNA for the CDR3 is TGTGCCAGCAGACTTTGGACAGGGGGCGACACTGAAGCTTTCTTT. It encodes CASRLWTGGDTEAFF.